What follows are 10 T cell receptor beta chains derived from one specimen sequenced in a study of blood T cells in healthy people across ages. A sample-barcoded 5' primer and a J-beta primer mix were used in a second PCR of roughly 7 to 11 cycles. TCRdb called the 5' RACE reads again in MiXCR, with one record for every CDR3 protein. The sample has 1,300,000 or so distinct CDR3 sequences, approximately 59% seen once. Sequenced material: blood. Receptor source: a man younger than 30 in good health.

This chain connects TRBV28 to TRBJ2-3; tentative D call: TRBD1 (6 bases). The germline V gene has CDR1 MDHEN and CDR2 SYDVKM. Trimming removed 4 bases from V and 6 bases from J, with 14 bases in between. The CDR3 totals 14 residues. The CDR3 bases are TGTGCCAGCAGTTCCCCCATCCAGGGGGATACGCAGTATTTT. Translated: CASSSPIQGDTQYF.

This chain joins TRBV14 and TRBJ2-2; no reliable D call. The germline V and J ends were trimmed by 1 base and 6 bases, with 9 bases remaining between them. Germline values: CDR1 SGHDN, CDR2 FVKESK. The CDR3 loop spans 14 amino acids. The CDR3 loop is CASSQVRGPGELFF. CDR3 nucleotide sequence: TGTGCCAGCAGCCAAGTGAGAGGCCCCGGGGAGCTGTTTTTT.

The genes are TRBV12-3 or TRBV12-4 and TRBJ2-5; TRBD2 agrees at 8 bases. The CDR3 sequence is 16 residues long. Trimming took 4 bases from V and 11 from J; bases not matched to a gene: 18. In DNA, the CDR3 is TGTGCCAGCAGTTATACCTCGGGACTAGTCTTCAATGAGCAGTACTTC. As protein: CASSYTSGLVFNEQYF.

V usage is TRBV5-1 and J usage is TRBJ2-7; TRBD2 matches 7 bases. Germline CDR1 is SGHRS and CDR2 is YFSETQ. The CDR3 has 15 amino acids. V lost 0 bases and J lost 3; bases outside the gene matches: 6. The CDR3 DNA is TGCGCCAGCAGCTTGGAGGGAGGGATCTACTACGAGCAGTACTTC. Amino acid sequence: CASSLEGGIYYEQYF.

The chain uses TRBV6-2 or TRBV6-3 and TRBJ2-7, with 7 nucleotides matching TRBD2. The CDR3 is 15 residues long. The germline V gene encodes CDR1 MNHEY and CDR2 SVGEGT. V dropped 5 bases and J dropped 4; count of bases not matched to a gene: 11. The CDR3: CASSPIPGGPYEQYF. Here the CDR3 DNA reads TGTGCCAGCAGTCCCATTCCGGGGGGACCATACGAGCAGTACTTC.

This clonotype was seen a handful of times. The chain has TRBV29-1 and TRBJ2-1; possibly TRBD2 for D (5 bases). The CDR3 has 13 residues. The germline gives CDR1 SQVTM, CDR2 ANQGSEA. The V end lost 4 bases, the J end lost 3 bases, and 10 bases lay between the germline ends. This CDR3 is CSVAGVLYNEQFF. CDR3 sequence (DNA): TGCAGCGTTGCCGGGGTCCTCTACAATGAGCAGTTCTTC.

The J gene is TRBJ2-3, the V gene TRBV5-6; D is undetermined. CDR3 length equals 16 residues. Germline-derived CDR1 and CDR2 are SGHDT and YYEEEE. Deletions cut 0 bases from V and 2 bases from J, with 13 bases between. The CDR3 here is CASSLVLQRHTDTQYF. In DNA form, the CDR3 reads TGTGCCAGCAGCTTGGTCTTACAGCGCCACACAGATACGCAGTATTTT.

This clonotype was recorded once. The chain employs TRBV5-5 and TRBJ2-3; D unclear. Trimming left V 0 bases short and J 0 bases short, with 14 bases between. The germline V gene encodes CDR1 SGHKS and CDR2 YYEKEE (reference sequence). There are 17 residues in the CDR3. In DNA, the CDR3 is TGTGCCAGCAGCTTGGCCTCCTCGGCCCCTAGCACAGATACGCAGTATTTT. Protein: CASSLASSAPSTDTQYF.

This chain connects TRBV6-5 to TRBJ1-1; possible D gene TRBD1, 6 bases. The CDR3 runs 13 residues. V gave up 7 bases and J gave up 6 bases, with 15 bases separating them. The germline gives CDR1 MNHEY, CDR2 SVGAGI. The CDR3 sequence is CASKLTGRPEAFF. CDR3 sequence (DNA): TGTGCCAGCAAACTTACAGGGAGGCCTGAAGCTTTCTTT.

In this sample, this clonotype turned up a few times. The chain is built from TRBV6-6 and TRBJ2-7; 7 bases match TRBD1. There are 14 residues in the CDR3. CDR1 and CDR2 from the germline V gene are MNHNY and SVGAGI (reference sequence). The V gene end was trimmed by 5 bases and the J gene end by 7 bases; junction bases not matched to a gene: 11. CDR3 sequence: CASSPRGAQGEQYF. CDR3 nucleotide sequence: TGTGCCAGCAGTCCTCGGGGAGCACAGGGGGAGCAGTACTTC.